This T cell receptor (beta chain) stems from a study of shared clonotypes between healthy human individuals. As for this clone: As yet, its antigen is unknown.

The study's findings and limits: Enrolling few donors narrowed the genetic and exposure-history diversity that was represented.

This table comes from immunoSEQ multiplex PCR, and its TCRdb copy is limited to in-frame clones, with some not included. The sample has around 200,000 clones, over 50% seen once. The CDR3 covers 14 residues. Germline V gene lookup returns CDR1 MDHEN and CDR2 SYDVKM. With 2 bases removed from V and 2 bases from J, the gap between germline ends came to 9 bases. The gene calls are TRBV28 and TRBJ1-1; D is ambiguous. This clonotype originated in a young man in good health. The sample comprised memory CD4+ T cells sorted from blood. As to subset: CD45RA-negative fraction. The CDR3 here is CASSLPLINTEAFF. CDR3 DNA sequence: TGTGCCAGCAGTTTACCGTTGATTAACACTGAAGCTTTCTTT.